This T cell receptor (beta chain) derives from a study of vaccination and CD4 T cells after COVID-19. General study points: Spike mono-reactive status applied to 304 of 307 vaccine-specific clones in convalescent patients. The median proportion of reactive clones detected only post-vaccination in convalescent patients was more than 65%.

A remark on this clonotype: Its target is unknown.

After removal of 5 bases from V and 4 bases from J, the junction contained 10 bases not matched to a gene. Germline values: CDR1 MNHEY, CDR2 SMNVEV (reference sequence). This CDR3 has 15 residues. As for treatment: approximately 9-day PBMC culture with coronavirus spike peptide pools or control peptides (ViraFEST assay). The Oncomine TCR Beta short-read assay was applied to DNA of cultured CD4+ T cells. In TCRdb, the PCR reads were re-called with MiXCR into one record per CDR3 protein. The repertoire holds 13,000 to 15,000 distinct CDR3 sequences, with roughly 27% as singletons. The receptor was derived from a human donor with COVID-19. Source material: cultured CD4+ T cells from blood. V usage is TRBV27 and J usage is TRBJ2-5, with 7 positions matching TRBD1. The CDR3 DNA sequence: TGTGCCAGCAGTGACCCCCGCAGGGGGAGAGAGACCCAGTACTTC. Translation gives CASSDPRRGRETQYF.